The rows below give T cell receptor beta chains drawn from one sample of a study of response to subunit inactivated influenza vaccine. TCRdb passed the RT-PCR reads through MiXCR, listing each CDR3 protein once. The table includes hundreds of thousands of distinct CDR3 sequences, around 11% detected once. Source: PBMCs from blood, taken on the day of vaccination. The receptors come from a man between 50 and 59 years old who received an inactivated influenza vaccine. CDR3s include the opening cysteine and the closing phenylalanine or tryptophan. Fields, in order: CDR3 length, D gene, clone size, J gene, V gene, CDR3 DNA, CDR3 protein. The D gene is left open where the match is weak. Size is omitted from some rows. Given values are once, few, many or a class for expanded clones.

len: 14; d_gene: TRBD1; abundance: -; j_gene: TRBJ1-6; v_gene: TRBV20-1; CDR3nt: TGCAGTGCAAACAGGGGGCAGGGAAGTTCACCCCTCCACTTT; CDR3aa: CSANRGQGSSPLHF
len: 16; d_gene: TRBD2; abundance: -; j_gene: TRBJ2-5; v_gene: TRBV20-1; CDR3nt: TGCAGTGCTCCCCCCCACCTAGCGGGGGATGGGGAGACCCAGTACTTC; CDR3aa: CSAPPHLAGDGETQYF
len: 17; d_gene: TRBD2; abundance: -; j_gene: TRBJ2-2; v_gene: TRBV15; CDR3nt: TGTGCCACCAGCCCCCCCCTGGCGGGGGGGCCTGCCGGGGAGCTGTTTTTT; CDR3aa: CATSPPLAGGPAGELFF
len: 16; d_gene: TRBD2; abundance: few; j_gene: TRBJ2-3; v_gene: TRBV12-3/TRBV12-4; CDR3nt: TGTGCCAGCAGCCCTCAGCGGGGGGTATCGGGAGATACGCAGTATTTT; CDR3aa: CASSPQRGVSGDTQYF
len: 14; d_gene: -; abundance: once; j_gene: TRBJ2-2; v_gene: TRBV20-1; CDR3nt: TGCAGTGCTAGAGATCGATCGGCGTTCGGGGAGCTGTTTTTT; CDR3aa: CSARDRSAFGELFF
len: 14; d_gene: TRBD1; abundance: -; j_gene: TRBJ2-5; v_gene: TRBV6-1; CDR3nt: TGTGCCAGCAGGCAGACAGGGGGTATGGAGACCCAGTACTTC; CDR3aa: CASRQTGGMETQYF
len: 16; d_gene: TRBD1; abundance: -; j_gene: TRBJ2-4; v_gene: TRBV29-1; CDR3nt: TGCAGCGCTAGGGACAGGGTGCAGGGTGCCAAAAACATTCAGTACTTC; CDR3aa: CSARDRVQGAKNIQYF
len: 16; d_gene: TRBD1; abundance: many; j_gene: TRBJ2-5; v_gene: TRBV5-1; CDR3nt: TGCGCCAGCGTGAAAATCGGGACAGGGAAAGGAGAGACCCAGTACTTC; CDR3aa: CASVKIGTGKGETQYF
len: 17; d_gene: -; abundance: -; j_gene: TRBJ2-2; v_gene: TRBV2; CDR3nt: TGTGCCAGCAGTGAACGGGGAAACCTCATGAACACCGGGGAGCTGTTTTTT; CDR3aa: CASSERGNLMNTGELFF
len: 14; d_gene: TRBD1; abundance: many; j_gene: TRBJ2-7; v_gene: TRBV6-2/TRBV6-3; CDR3nt: TGTGCCAGCAGTTGGGGACAGAGAACTTACGAGCAGTACTTC; CDR3aa: CASSWGQRTYEQYF
len: 18; d_gene: -; abundance: few; j_gene: TRBJ2-7; v_gene: TRBV4-3; CDR3nt: TGCGCCAGCAGCCAAGTGGGGCCGGGCAGGGCAAACTCCTACGAGCAGTACTTC; CDR3aa: CASSQVGPGRANSYEQYF
len: 16; d_gene: TRBD2; abundance: -; j_gene: TRBJ2-2; v_gene: TRBV9; CDR3nt: TGTGCCAGCAGTTGGGCTAGCGGGAGTACCACCGGGGAGCTGTTTTTT; CDR3aa: CASSWASGSTTGELFF
len: 14; d_gene: -; abundance: -; j_gene: TRBJ1-1; v_gene: TRBV30; CDR3nt: TGTGCCTGGAGTGTACTACAGGGGAACACTGAAGCTTTCTTT; CDR3aa: CAWSVLQGNTEAFF
len: 13; d_gene: -; abundance: many; j_gene: TRBJ1-2; v_gene: TRBV20-1; CDR3nt: TGCAGCTCGGTGGACGGGGGCAACTATGGCTACACCTTC; CDR3aa: CSSVDGGNYGYTF